This T cell receptor beta chain was profiled in a study of T cell repertoires in cytomegalovirus infection. Study information: Indications came from public TCR beta signatures; they pointed to CMV infection and to a matching HLA type.

The CDR3 has 14 residues. Germline lookup yields CDR1 SGHTA and CDR2 FQGNSA. V was shortened by 5 bases and J by 4 bases, with 15 bases between the two germline ends. Of note for this clonotype: The antigen is unknown.

TCRdb used MiXCR to reprocess the reads, holding one entry per CDR3 protein. In the table there are under 850,000 distinct CDR3 sequences, around a third of which are singletons. Regarding the study as a whole: The ex vivo response was dominated by HLA-C-restricted CMV-specific TCR beta clonotypes. Summed frequency of public TCR beta families distinguished CMV carriers with the relevant HLA.

The receptor comes from a human donor in good health (CMV status not recorded). Some clones in this sample may be carry-over from other donors' samples. This sample comprised cultured PBMCs, obtained from culture after CMV antigen stimulation. This rearrangement joins TRBV7-2 to TRBJ2-7, with unresolved D. The DNA of the CDR3 is TGTGCCAGCAGCGGCAGTGACCTAGGGTACGAGCAGTACTTC. Translated, it gives CASSGSDLGYEQYF.